One and the same sample provided the 6 T cell receptor beta chains below, sequenced in a study of cytomegalovirus exposure and HLA in healthy donors. 60 Vbeta and 13 Jbeta primers were used in PCR. TCRdb keeps only in-frame clones here, not all; method: immunoSEQ multiplex PCR. This sample has 150,000 or so clones; 80% occur once, and the top ten carry about 2.2%. The sequenced sample consisted of PBMCs. Every receptor here comes from a man aged 50 to 59 in good health and CMV-seronegative.

This clone was recorded a few times. The V call is TRBV7-3, the J call TRBJ2-3; maybe TRBD2 (6 bases). Per the germline V gene, CDR1 is SGHTA and CDR2 is FQGTGA. The CDR3 sequence is 15 residues long. V gave up 3 bases and J gave up 0 bases, with 10 bases separating them. CDR3 nucleotide sequence: TGTGCCAGCAGCTTCCTGGGGACTAGCACAGATACGCAGTATTTT. This gives the protein CASSFLGTSTDTQYF.

The rearrangement joins TRBV7-9 to TRBJ2-2, with D perhaps matching TRBD1 (5 bases). Germline lookup yields CDR1 SEHNR and CDR2 FQNEAQ (reference sequence). The CDR3 runs to 14 residues. The germline V and J ends were trimmed by 6 bases and 6 bases, with 14 bases remaining between them. The CDR3: CASREDNPSGELFF. CDR3 DNA sequence: TGTGCCAGCAGAGAGGACAACCCCTCCGGGGAGCTGTTTTTT. Combining the CDR3 with reference TRBV7-9 and TRBJ2-2 gives the whole variable domain DTGVSQNPRHKITKRGQNVTFRCDPISEHNRLYWYRQTLGQGPEFLTYFQNEAQLEKSRLLSDRFSAERPKGSFSTLEIQRTEQGDSAMYLCASREDNPSGELFFGEGSRLTVL.

Details on this clone: An end of the junction does not agree with germline; a read error may underlie this. The V gene is TRBV27, the J gene TRBJ1-2, with D maybe TRBD1 (6 bases). Germline V CDR1 and CDR2: MNHEY, SMNVEV (reference sequence). This CDR3 is 12 amino acids long. The CDR3 bases are TGTGCCAGCAGTTTGCCGACAGGTCGACCCTTCTTC. Amino acids: CASSLPTGRPFF.

The rearrangement links TRBV25-1 to TRBJ2-2, with 10 nucleotides matching TRBD1. Germline loops: CDR1 MGHDK, CDR2 SYGVNS. The CDR3 consists of 16 residues. Trimming at V came to 8 bases and at J to 3 bases, leaving 9 bases not matched to a gene. The CDR3 region is CASSRDRGRYTGELFF. The DNA for the CDR3 is TGTGCCAGCTCCCGGGACAGGGGCCGGTACACCGGGGAGCTGTTTTTT.

Written as DNA, the CDR3 is TGTGCCAGCAGTTCGGGCGGGAAGTACAATGAGCAGTTCTTC. It translates to CASSSGGKYNEQFF. V is TRBV9 and J is TRBJ2-1, with TRBD2 as a possible D gene (6 bases). The CDR3 consists of 14 residues. V lost 5 bases and J lost 4, with 13 bases in between. Germline values: CDR1 SGDLS, CDR2 YYNGEE.

The chain uses TRBV10-1 and TRBJ2-7; D perhaps matches TRBD1 (6 bases). Germline lookup yields CDR1 WNHNN and CDR2 SYGVQD (reference sequence). The CDR3 spans 15 residues. Between the trimmed V and J ends, which lost 0 bases and 3 bases, there was a span of 12 bases. In DNA form, the CDR3 reads TGCGCCAGCAGTGAGTCGTACGACAGGAGCTACGAGCAGTACTTC. Its translation is CASSESYDRSYEQYF.